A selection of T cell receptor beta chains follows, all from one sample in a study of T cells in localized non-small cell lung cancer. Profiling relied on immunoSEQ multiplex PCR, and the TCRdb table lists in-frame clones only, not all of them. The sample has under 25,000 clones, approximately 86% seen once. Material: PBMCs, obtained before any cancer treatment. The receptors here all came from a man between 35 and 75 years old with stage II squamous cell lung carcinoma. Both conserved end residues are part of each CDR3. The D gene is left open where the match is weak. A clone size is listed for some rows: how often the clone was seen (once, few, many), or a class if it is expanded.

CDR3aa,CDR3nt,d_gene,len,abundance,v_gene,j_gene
CASSQDLVGWSESAEAFF,TGCGCCAGCAGCCAAGACCTGGTGGGTTGGAGTGAGTCAGCTGAAGCTTTCTTT,-,18,-,TRBV4-3,TRBJ1-1
CASSRSTGNTEAFF,TGTGCCAGTAGTAGGTCTACGGGGAACACTGAAGCTTTCTTT,-,14,-,TRBV19,TRBJ1-1
CAFVGLKDTEAFF,TGTGCCTTTGTGGGTTTAAAGGACACTGAAGCTTTCTTT,-,13,-,TRBV2,TRBJ1-1
CASSYWGGAYGYTF,TGTGCCAGCAGTTACTGGGGGGGGGCCTATGGCTACACCTTC,-,14,-,TRBV6-5,TRBJ1-2
CATRQGMETQYF,TGCGCCACTAGACAGGGGATGGAGACCCAGTACTTC,TRBD1,12,few,TRBV5-1,TRBJ2-5
CASSASGMGNEQFF,TGTGCCAGTAGTGCTAGCGGGATGGGGAATGAGCAGTTCTTC,TRBD2,14,-,TRBV19,TRBJ2-1
CASSARQGARKSQPQHF,TGTGCCAGTAGTGCTCGACAGGGGGCAAGGAAAAGTCAGCCCCAGCATTTT,TRBD1,17,-,TRBV19,TRBJ1-5
CASSLGLASYNEQFF,TGTGCCAGCAGTCTCGGACTAGCTTCCTACAATGAGCAGTTCTTC,TRBD2,15,-,TRBV28,TRBJ2-1
CASSSLEVWQLHF,TGTGCCAGTAGTTCATTGGAGGTTTGGCAGCTCCACTTT,-,13,-,TRBV19,TRBJ1-6
CASSLFGGRDSGYTF,TGTGCCAGCAGTTTATTCGGAGGGAGGGATTCTGGCTACACCTTC,-,15,-,TRBV27,TRBJ1-2
CASSPNMNTEAFF,TGTGCCAGCAGCCCGAATATGAACACTGAAGCTTTCTTT,-,13,once,TRBV14,TRBJ1-1
CASSHYGTSGLYEQYF,TGTGCCAGCAGCCACTACGGGACTAGCGGGCTCTACGAGCAGTACTTC,TRBD2,16,-,TRBV4-1,TRBJ2-7
CASSEGTGTDTQYF,TGCGCCAGCAGTGAAGGGACAGGCACAGATACGCAGTATTTT,TRBD1,14,-,TRBV10-1,TRBJ2-3
CASSMAGEITDTQYF,TGTGCCAGCAGTATGGCGGGGGAGATCACAGATACGCAGTATTTT,TRBD2,15,-,TRBV9,TRBJ2-3
CASSEETSGSQYEQFF,TGTGCCAGCAGTGAAGAGACTAGCGGGAGTCAGTATGAGCAGTTCTTC,TRBD2,16,few,TRBV6-1,TRBJ2-1
CASSGGTGRETQYF,TGTGCCAGCAGCGGCGGGACGGGGCGGGAGACCCAGTACTTC,-,14,-,TRBV7-7,TRBJ2-5
CATSDRALNTIYF,TGTGCCACCTCAGACAGGGCGCTCAACACCATATATTTT,TRBD1,13,-,TRBV2,TRBJ1-3
CASSGGSYWGYTF,TGCGCCAGCAGCGGCGGGAGTTACTGGGGCTACACCTTC,-,13,few,TRBV10-2,TRBJ1-2